This record covers a single T cell receptor beta chain. Original processing methods: Estimates of nucleated cell counts were drawn from the amplification of reference gene primers. The table came from immunoSEQ multiplex PCR; TCRdb's copy has only in-frame clones and leaves some out. V and J calls plus clone size are reproduced from that table; the DNA served to infer D and trimming. The data hold some 80,000 clones, with around four fifths observed a single time. The CDR3 is 12 residues long. Germline CDR1 LNHDA, CDR2 SQIVND (reference sequence). Trimming took off 4 bases at V and 8 bases at J, with 9 bases between the two ends. These data originate in a study of blood T cell repertoires in COVID-19. Study information: Sites across the United States, Italy and Spain contributed samples from acute and convalescent COVID-19. Sample material is recorded as cDNA or gDNA derived from T cells, B-cell-depleted T cells, or PBMCs.

The chain uses TRBV19 and TRBJ2-1; the D gene is possibly TRBD2 (5 bases). This clonotype was sampled from a man aged 80 or over with active or convalescent COVID-19. Sequencing was done on a sample of peripheral blood. DNA of the CDR3: TGTGCCAGTAGTACCACTAGTGATGAGCAGTTCTTC. It yields the protein CASSTTSDEQFF.